Only a few counts were recorded for the clone carrying this TCR beta chain. The sample belongs to a study of spatial heterogeneity in lung cancer. Time point here: blood at routine non-recurrence follow-up after resection. Trimming removed 0 bases from V and 7 bases from J, with 5 bases in between. Germline CDR1 reads SGHNT; CDR2 reads YENEEA. CDR3 length: 12 amino acids. One entry per CDR3 protein results from TCRdb running MiXCR on the 5' RACE reads. The table includes about 94,000 distinct CDR3 sequences, approximately 19% detected once. The clonotype was recovered from a male donor with early-stage non-small cell lung cancer. The specimen was PBMCs, collected at follow-up. The gene calls are TRBV11-3 and TRBJ2-3; D is unclear. The CDR3 is CASSLDGYTQYF. CDR3 in DNA: TGTGCCAGCAGCTTAGACGGCTATACGCAGTATTTT.